This T cell receptor (beta chain) was identified in a study of blood T cell repertoires in COVID-19. Turning to the study itself: From T cells, B-cell-depleted T cells, or PBMCs came the material, which was cDNA or gDNA.

The assay was immunoSEQ multiplex PCR, and TCRdb's table has in-frame clones only and misses some. The sample contains 250,000 to 300,000 clones, around nine tenths of which appear only once. Everyone who took part was roughly 18 to 95 years old, and they came from about two dozen US areas. In Cohort 3, a recovered donor had either two negative PCRs, clearance, or symptom resolution. The receptor comes from a woman aged 60-75 years who had recovered from COVID-19. The source material was PBMCs or T cells enriched from blood (not recorded which).

The CDR3 nucleotides read TGTGCCAGCAGTTTACGGGACAGACTGACCGGGGAGCTGTTTTTT. It encodes CASSLRDRLTGELFF. This chain connects TRBV27 to TRBJ2-2; 7 nucleotides align to TRBD1. This CDR3 contains 15 residues. The germline CDR1 and CDR2 sequences are MNHEY and SMNVEV (reference sequence). Trimming cost V 2 bases and J 5 bases; bases outside gene matches: 5.